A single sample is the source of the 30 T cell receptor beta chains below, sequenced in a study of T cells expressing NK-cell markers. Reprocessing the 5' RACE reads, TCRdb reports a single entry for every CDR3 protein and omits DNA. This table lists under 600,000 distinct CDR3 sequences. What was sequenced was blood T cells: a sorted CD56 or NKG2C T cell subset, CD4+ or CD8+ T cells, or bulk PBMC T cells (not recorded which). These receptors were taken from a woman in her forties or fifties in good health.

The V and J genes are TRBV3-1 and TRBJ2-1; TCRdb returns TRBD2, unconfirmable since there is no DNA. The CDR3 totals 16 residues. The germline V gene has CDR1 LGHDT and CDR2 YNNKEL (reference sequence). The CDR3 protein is CASSQAGLAGHNEQFF.

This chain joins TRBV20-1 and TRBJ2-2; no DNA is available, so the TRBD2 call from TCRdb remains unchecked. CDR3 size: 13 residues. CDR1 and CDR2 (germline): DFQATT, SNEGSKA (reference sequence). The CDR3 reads CSASGRVTGELFF.

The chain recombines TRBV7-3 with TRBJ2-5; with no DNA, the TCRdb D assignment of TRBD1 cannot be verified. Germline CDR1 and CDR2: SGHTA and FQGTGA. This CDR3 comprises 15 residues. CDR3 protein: CASSLTPGTGETQYF.

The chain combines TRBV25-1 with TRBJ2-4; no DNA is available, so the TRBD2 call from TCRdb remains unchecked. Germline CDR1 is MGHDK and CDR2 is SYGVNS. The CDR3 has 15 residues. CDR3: CASSEEGIAKNIQYF.

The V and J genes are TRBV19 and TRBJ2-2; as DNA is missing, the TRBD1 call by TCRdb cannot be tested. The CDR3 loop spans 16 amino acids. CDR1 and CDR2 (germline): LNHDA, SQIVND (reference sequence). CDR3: CASIQTGGRNIGELFF.

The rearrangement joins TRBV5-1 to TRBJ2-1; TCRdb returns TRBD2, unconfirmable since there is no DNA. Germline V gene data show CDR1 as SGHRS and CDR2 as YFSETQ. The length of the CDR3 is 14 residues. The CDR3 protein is CASTGLAGANEQFF.

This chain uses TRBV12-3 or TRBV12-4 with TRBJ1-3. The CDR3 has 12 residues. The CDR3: CASSRSGNTIYF.

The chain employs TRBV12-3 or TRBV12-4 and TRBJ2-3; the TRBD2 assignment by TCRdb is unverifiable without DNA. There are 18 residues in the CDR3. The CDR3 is CASSFYSGRVRSTDTQYF.

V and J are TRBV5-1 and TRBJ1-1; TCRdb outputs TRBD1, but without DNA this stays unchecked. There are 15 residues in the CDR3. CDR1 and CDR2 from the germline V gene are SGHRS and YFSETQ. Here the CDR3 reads CASSLYRGADTEAFF.

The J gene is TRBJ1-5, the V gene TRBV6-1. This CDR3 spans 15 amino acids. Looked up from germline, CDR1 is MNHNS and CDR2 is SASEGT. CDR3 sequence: CASSEVTRGNQPQHF.

The CDR3 here is CASSVTGTHEQYF. The gene calls are TRBV7-9 and TRBJ2-7; TCRdb gives TRBD1 as the D gene, but with no DNA this cannot be confirmed. CDR1 SEHNR and CDR2 FQNEAQ come from the germline V gene (reference sequence). This CDR3 is 13 amino acids long.

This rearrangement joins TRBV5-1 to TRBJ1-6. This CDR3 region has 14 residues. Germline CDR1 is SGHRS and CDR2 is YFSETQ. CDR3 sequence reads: CASSLEEGKSPLHF. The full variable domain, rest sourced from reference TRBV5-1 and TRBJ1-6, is KAGVTQTPRYLIKTRGQQVTLSCSPISGHRSVSWYQQTPGQGLQFLFEYFSETQRNKGNFPGRFSGRQFSNSRSEMNVSTLELGDSALYLCASSLEEGKSPLHFGNGTRLTVT.

The CDR3: CASSFRSGNEKLFF. This chain connects TRBV12-3 or TRBV12-4 to TRBJ1-4. This CDR3 has 14 amino acids.

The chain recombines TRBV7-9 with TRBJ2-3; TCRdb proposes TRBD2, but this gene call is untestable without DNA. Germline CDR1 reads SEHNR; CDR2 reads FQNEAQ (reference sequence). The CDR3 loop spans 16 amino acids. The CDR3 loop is CASKQDQLVSTDTQYF.

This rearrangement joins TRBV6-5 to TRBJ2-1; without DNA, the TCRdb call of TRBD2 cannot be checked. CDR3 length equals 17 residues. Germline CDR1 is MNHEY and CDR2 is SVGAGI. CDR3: CASSYLLPSGRANEQFF.

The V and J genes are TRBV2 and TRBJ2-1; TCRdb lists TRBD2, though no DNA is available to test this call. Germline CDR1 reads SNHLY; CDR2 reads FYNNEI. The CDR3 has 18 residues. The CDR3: CASSNLAGGPVSYNEQFF.

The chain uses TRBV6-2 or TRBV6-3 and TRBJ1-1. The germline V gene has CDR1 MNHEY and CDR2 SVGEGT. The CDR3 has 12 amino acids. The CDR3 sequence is CASESDYTEAFF.

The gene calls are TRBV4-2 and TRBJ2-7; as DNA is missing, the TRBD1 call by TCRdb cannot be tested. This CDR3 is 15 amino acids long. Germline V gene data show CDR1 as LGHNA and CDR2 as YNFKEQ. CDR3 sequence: CASSQYTGAGDEQYF.

The CDR3 sequence: CASSQDGVAKNIQYF. This chain uses TRBV4-1 with TRBJ2-4. CDR3 length equals 15 residues. Germline V lookup: CDR1 MGHRA, CDR2 YSYEKL.

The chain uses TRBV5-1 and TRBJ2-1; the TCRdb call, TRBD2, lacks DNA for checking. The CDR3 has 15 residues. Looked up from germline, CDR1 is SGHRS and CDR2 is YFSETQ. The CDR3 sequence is CASSTPGTSGNEQFF.

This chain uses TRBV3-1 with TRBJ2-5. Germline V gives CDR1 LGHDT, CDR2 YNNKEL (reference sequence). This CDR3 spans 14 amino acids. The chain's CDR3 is CASSQAATQETQYF.

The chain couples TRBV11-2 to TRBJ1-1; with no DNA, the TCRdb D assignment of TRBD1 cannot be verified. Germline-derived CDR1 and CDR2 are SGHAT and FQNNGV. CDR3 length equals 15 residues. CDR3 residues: CASKIGRTGIAEAFF. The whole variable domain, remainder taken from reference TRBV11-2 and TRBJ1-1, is EAGVAQSPRYKIIEKRQSVAFWCNPISGHATLYWYQQILGQGPKLLIQFQNNGVVDDSQLPKDRFSAERLKGVDSTLKIQPAKLEDSAVYLCASKIGRTGIAEAFFGQGTRLTVV.

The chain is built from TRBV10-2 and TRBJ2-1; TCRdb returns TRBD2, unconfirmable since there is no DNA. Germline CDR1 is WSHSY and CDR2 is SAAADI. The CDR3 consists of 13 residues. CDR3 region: CASRAGVLNEQFF.

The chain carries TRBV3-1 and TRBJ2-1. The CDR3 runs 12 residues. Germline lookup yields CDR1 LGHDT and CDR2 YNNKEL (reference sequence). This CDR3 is CASSQLEKTVFF.

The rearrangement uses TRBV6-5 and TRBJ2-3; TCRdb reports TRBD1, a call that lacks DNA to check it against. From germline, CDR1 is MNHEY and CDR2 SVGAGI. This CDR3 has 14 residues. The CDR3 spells CASSIARDTDTQYF.

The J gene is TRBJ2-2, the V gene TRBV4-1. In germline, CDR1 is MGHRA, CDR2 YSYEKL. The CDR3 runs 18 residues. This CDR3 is CASSQVTIRNANTGELFF.

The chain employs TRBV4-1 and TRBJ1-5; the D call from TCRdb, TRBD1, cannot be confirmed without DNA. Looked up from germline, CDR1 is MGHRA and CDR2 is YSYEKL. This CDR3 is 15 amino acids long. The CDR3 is CASSPDRAGNQPQHF.

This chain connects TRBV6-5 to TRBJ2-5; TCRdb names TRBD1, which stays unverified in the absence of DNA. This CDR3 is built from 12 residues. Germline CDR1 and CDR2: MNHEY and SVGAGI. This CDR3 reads CASTGTGLTQYF.

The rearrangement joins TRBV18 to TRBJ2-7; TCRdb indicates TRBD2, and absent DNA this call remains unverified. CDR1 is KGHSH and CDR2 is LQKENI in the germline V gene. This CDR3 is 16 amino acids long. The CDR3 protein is CASSPQLAGGPIEQYF.

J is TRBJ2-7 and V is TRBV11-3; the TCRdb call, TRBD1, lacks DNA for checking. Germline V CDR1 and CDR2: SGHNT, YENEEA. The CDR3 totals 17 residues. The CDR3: CASSLGSPEGSGYEQYF. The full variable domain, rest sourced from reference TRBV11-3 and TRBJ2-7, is EAGVVQSPRYKIIEKKQPVAFWCNPISGHNTLYWYLQNLGQGPELLIRYENEEAVDDSQLPKDRFSAERLKGVDSTLKIQPAELGDSAVYLCASSLGSPEGSGYEQYFGPGTRLTVT.